The next 9 T cell receptor beta chains were all read from a single sample in a study of identifying expanded T cells in peripheral blood (dated by TCRdb to 2018 to 2020). Library generation was performed with the immunoSEQ multiplex PCR assay. Drawn from immuneACCESS, this table holds only the in-frame rearrangements with V and J called that TCRdb kept. Clones are partly lost; checked studies trace under half to an unresolved V gene and leave the rest unexplained. The sample yields around 120,000 clones; roughly 84% were counted once. Clones ranked in the top ten supply approximately 3% of the sample. Sequencing was carried out using blood. These receptors were collected from a person aged 18 to 75 in good health.

This clone was picked up one time. The chain carries TRBV5-5 and TRBJ1-4; D uncertain. This CDR3 spans 15 amino acids. V shed 2 bases and J shed 8 bases, with 16 bases lying between them. The germline gives CDR1 SGHKS, CDR2 YYEKEE (reference sequence). The CDR3 is CASSLRPSTDEKLFF. In DNA form, the CDR3 reads TGTGCCAGCAGCTTACGACCGTCGACGGACGAAAAACTGTTTTTT. The variable domain in full, with the rest retrieved from reference TRBV5-5 and TRBJ1-4, is DAGVTQSPTHLIKTRGQQVTLRCSPISGHKSVSWYQQVLGQGPQFIFQYYEKEERGRGNFPDRFSARQFPNYSSELNVNALLLGDSALYLCASSLRPSTDEKLFFGSGTQLSVL.

V usage is TRBV5-1 and J usage is TRBJ1-1; 7 bases are shared with TRBD1. J lost 5 bases, V lost 3 bases, and 10 bases had no gene match. Germline CDR1 is SGHRS and CDR2 is YFSETQ. The CDR3 contains 15 residues. The CDR3: CASSSGTVRWTEAFF. The CDR3 nucleotides read TGCGCCAGCAGCTCCGGGACAGTTCGCTGGACTGAAGCTTTCTTT.

This clone occurred a few times. This chain links TRBV6-1 with TRBJ2-7; D perhaps matches TRBD1 (5 bases). The length of the CDR3 is 15 residues. Trimming took 7 bases from V and 4 from J, leaving 20 bases between them. Per the germline V gene, CDR1 is MNHNS and CDR2 is SASEGT. CDR3 nucleotide sequence: TGTGCCAGCAAGTCAGGACAAGGGGAAAGTTACGAGCAGTACTTC. As protein: CASKSGQGESYEQYF.

The chain is built from TRBV27 and TRBJ1-2, with D possibly TRBD1 on 5 matching bases. The CDR3 runs to 14 residues. Trimming took 8 bases from V and 2 from J, leaving 15 bases between them. CDR1 MNHEY and CDR2 SMNVEV come from the germline V gene (reference sequence). The CDR3 sequence is CASASDWGNYGYTF. DNA for the CDR3: TGTGCCAGCGCCTCCGATTGGGGGAACTATGGCTACACCTTC.

The rearrangement links TRBV12-1 to TRBJ1-5. TRBV12-1 is a recognized pseudogene. The CDR3 is 12 amino acids. As DNA, the CDR3 is TGTGCCCGCAGGGGGATCAATCAGCCCCAGCATTTT. Translated: CARRGINQPQHF.

This clone was observed a few times. The chain is built from TRBV11-2 and TRBJ1-1; 7 positions match TRBD1. The CDR3 has 16 residues. Germline V gene data show CDR1 as SGHAT and CDR2 as FQNNGV. V lost 5 bases and J lost 4; bases outside the gene matches: 13. The CDR3 region is CASSTRDSFRPTEAFF. The CDR3, as DNA: TGTGCCAGCAGCACCCGGGACAGTTTTCGCCCCACTGAAGCTTTCTTT.

This rearrangement joins TRBV6-1 to TRBJ1-2; 12 nucleotides line up with TRBD1. Germline CDR1 MNHNS, CDR2 SASEGT. This CDR3 region has 15 residues. Trimming cost V 6 bases and J 8 bases; bases outside gene matches: 10. CDR3 loop: CASRAGPGTGGGYTF. CDR3 DNA sequence: TGTGCCAGCAGAGCGGGTCCCGGGACAGGGGGCGGCTACACCTTC.

This chain links TRBV11-2 with TRBJ1-1; D gene uncertain. V gave up 1 base and J gave up 5 bases, with 8 bases separating them. The germline gives CDR1 SGHAT, CDR2 FQNNGV. CDR3 length: 13 amino acids. The CDR3 coding sequence is TGTGCCAGCAGCTTAGGGGCAGGAACTGAAGCTTTCTTT. Translating it yields CASSLGAGTEAFF.

The chain joins TRBV10-1 to TRBJ2-5, with D perhaps TRBD2 (5 bases). Germline-derived CDR1 and CDR2 are WNHNN and SYGVQD (reference sequence). This CDR3 contains 13 residues. With 5 bases removed from V and 7 bases from J, the gap between germline ends came to 14 bases. The CDR3 coding sequence is TGCGCCAGCAGTAGGCAGAGGGTGGGGACCCAGTACTTC. The encoded protein is CASSRQRVGTQYF.